Included here is one TCR beta chain sequence, with context. What it binds is not known. The V gene's germline CDR1 is MGHDK and CDR2 SYGVNS. With V trimmed by 3 bases and J by 3 bases, 4 bases remained unmatched. CDR3 length: 15 residues. Diagnosing involved the use of clinical symptoms, serum thyroxine and TRAb, thyroid ultrasound and orbital computed tomography. These data are taken from a study of T cells in Graves' hyperthyroidism and ophthalmopathy. Turning to the study itself: Peripheral blood draws took place at initial diagnosis, ahead of any treatment.

There were TCR beta CDR3 regions amplified from RNA transcripts. An initial round of RT-PCR targeting the TCR CDR3 relied on the HTBI primer set. TCRdb passed the multiplex PCR reads through MiXCR, listing each CDR3 protein once. The data contain more than 350,000 distinct CDR3 sequences, approximately 14% of them singletons. Overall study results and limits: Most expanded thyroid clonotypes above 0.001 also appeared in blood. In validation, the model predicted ophthalmopathy. These predictions came a median about 6.2 months before onset.

This clonotype originated in a woman aged 60 to 75 with Graves' ophthalmopathy. The sequenced sample consisted of blood. The chain joins TRBV25-1 to TRBJ2-1, with TRBD2 identical over 8 bases. In DNA, the CDR3 is TGTGCCAGCAGTGACAGAGCGGGAGTCTACAATGAGCAGTTCTTC. This sequence encodes CASSDRAGVYNEQFF.